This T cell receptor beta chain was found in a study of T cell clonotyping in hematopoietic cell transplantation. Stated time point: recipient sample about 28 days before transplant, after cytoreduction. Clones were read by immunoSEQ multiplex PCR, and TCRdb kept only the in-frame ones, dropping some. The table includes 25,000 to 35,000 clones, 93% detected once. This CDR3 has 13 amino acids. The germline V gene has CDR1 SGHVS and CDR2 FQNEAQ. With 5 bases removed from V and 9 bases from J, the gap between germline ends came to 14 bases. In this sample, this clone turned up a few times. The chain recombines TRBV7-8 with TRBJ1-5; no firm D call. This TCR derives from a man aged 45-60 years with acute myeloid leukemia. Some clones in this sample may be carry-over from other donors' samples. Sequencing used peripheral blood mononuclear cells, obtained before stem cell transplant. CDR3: CASSLNEGRPQHF. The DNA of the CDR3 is TGTGCCAGCAGCCTCAATGAGGGTCGGCCCCAGCATTTT. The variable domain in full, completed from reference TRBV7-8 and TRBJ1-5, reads GAGVSQSPRYKVAKRGQDVALRCDPISGHVSLFWYQQALGQGPEFLTYFQNEAQLDKSGLPSDRFFAERPEGSVSTLKIQRTQQEDSAVYLCASSLNEGRPQHFGDGTRLSIL.